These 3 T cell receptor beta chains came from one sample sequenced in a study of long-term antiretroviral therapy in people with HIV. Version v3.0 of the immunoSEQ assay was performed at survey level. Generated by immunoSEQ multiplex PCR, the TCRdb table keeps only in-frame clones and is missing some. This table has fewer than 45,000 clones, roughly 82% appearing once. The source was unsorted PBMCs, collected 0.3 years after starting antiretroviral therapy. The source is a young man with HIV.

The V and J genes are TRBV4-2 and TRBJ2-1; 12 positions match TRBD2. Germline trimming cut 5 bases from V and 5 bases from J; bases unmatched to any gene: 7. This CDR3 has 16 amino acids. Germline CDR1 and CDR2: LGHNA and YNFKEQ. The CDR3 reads CASSSRLAGANNEQFF. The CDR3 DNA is TGTGCCAGCAGCTCCCGACTAGCGGGAGCGAACAATGAGCAGTTCTTC.

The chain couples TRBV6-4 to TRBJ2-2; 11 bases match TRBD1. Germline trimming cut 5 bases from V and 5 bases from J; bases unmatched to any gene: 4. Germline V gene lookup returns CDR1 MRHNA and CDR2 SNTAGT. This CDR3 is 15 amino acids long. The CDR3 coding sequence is TGTGCCAGCAGTCCCGGGACAGGGGGAACCGGGGAGCTGTTTTTT. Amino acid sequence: CASSPGTGGTGELFF.

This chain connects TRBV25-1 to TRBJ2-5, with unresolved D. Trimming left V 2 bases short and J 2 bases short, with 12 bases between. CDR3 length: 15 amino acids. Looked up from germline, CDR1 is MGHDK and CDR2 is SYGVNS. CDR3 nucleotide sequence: TGTGCCAGCAGTGAACTAGTGGCGGAACAAGAGACCCAGTACTTC. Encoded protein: CASSELVAEQETQYF. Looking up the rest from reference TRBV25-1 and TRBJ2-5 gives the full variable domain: EADIYQTPRYLVIGTGKKITLECSQTMGHDKMYWYQQDPGMELHLIHYSYGVNSTEKGDLSSESTVSRIRTEHFPLTLESARPSHTSQYLCASSELVAEQETQYFGPGTRLLVL.